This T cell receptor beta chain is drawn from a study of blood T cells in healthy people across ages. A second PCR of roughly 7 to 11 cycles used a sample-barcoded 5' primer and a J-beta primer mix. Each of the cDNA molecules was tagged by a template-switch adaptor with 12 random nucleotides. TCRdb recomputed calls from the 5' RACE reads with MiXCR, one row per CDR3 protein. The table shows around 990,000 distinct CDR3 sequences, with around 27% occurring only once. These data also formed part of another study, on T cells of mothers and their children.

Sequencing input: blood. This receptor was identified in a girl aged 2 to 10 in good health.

The CDR3 is CASGMDGWTNEKLFF. In DNA form, the CDR3 reads TGTGCTAGTGGTATGGACGGGTGGACTAATGAAAAACTGTTTTTT. The V and J genes are TRBV12-5 and TRBJ1-4; D not resolved. CDR1 LGHNT and CDR2 FRNRAP come from the germline V gene. The CDR3 contains 15 residues. V shed 5 bases and J shed 2 bases, with 12 bases lying between them.